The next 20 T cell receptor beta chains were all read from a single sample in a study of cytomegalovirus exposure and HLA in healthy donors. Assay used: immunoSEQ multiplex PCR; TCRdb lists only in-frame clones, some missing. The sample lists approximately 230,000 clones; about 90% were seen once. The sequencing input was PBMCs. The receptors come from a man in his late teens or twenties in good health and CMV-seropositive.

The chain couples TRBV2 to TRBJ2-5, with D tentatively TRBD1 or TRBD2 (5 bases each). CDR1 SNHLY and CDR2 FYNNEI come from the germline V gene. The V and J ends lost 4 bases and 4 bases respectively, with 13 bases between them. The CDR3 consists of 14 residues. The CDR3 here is CASSVRGVGETQYF. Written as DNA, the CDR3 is TGTGCCAGCAGTGTAAGGGGAGTGGGAGAGACCCAGTACTTC.

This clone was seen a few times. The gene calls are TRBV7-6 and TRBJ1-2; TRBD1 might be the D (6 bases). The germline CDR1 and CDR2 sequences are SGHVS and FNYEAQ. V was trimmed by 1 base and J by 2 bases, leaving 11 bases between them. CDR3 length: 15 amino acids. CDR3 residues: CASSLGSTGNYGYTF. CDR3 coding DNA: TGTGCCAGCAGCTTAGGCTCCACAGGGAACTATGGCTACACCTTC.

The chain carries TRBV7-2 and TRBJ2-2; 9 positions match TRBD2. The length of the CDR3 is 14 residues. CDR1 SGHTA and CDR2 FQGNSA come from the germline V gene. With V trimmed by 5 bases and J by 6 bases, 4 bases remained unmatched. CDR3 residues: CASSRRLAAGELFF. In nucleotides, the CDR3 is TGTGCCAGCAGCAGGAGACTAGCGGCCGGGGAGCTGTTTTTT.

As DNA, the CDR3 is TGCGCCAGCAGCTCGGGGACTAGCGGGAGAGATACGCAGTATTTT. The encoded protein is CASSSGTSGRDTQYF. The gene calls are TRBV5-1 and TRBJ2-3, with 14 bases aligning to TRBD2. The CDR3 consists of 15 residues. Looked up from germline, CDR1 is SGHRS and CDR2 is YFSETQ. Trimming took 3 bases from V and 5 from J; bases not matched to a gene: 2.

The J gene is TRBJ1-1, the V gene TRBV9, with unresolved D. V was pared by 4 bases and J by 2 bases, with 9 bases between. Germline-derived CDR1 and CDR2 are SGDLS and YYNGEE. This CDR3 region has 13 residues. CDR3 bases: TGTGCCAGCAGCATTATAGTAAACACTGAAGCTTTCTTT. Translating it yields CASSIIVNTEAFF.

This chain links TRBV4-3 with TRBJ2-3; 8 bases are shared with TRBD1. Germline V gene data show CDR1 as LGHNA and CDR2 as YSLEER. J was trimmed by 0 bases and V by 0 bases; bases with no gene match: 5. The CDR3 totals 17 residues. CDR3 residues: CASSQDARGLSTDTQYF. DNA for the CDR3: TGCGCCAGCAGCCAAGATGCCAGGGGGCTAAGCACAGATACGCAGTATTTT.

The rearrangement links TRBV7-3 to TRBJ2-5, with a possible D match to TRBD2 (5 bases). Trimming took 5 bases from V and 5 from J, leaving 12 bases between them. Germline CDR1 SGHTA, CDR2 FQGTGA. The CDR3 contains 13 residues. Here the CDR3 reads CASSKRERETQYF. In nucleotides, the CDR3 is TGTGCCAGCAGCAAGAGGGAGAGGGAGACCCAGTACTTC.

CDR3 amino acids: CASSQGLTSSGNTIYF. CDR3 bases: TGCGCCAGCAGCCAAGGCCTGACTAGCTCTGGAAACACCATATATTTT. The rearrangement uses TRBV4-3 and TRBJ1-3; no reliable D call. V lost 1 base and J lost 0, with 10 bases in between. This CDR3 has 16 amino acids. CDR1 LGHNA and CDR2 YSLEER come from the germline V gene.

The DNA for the CDR3 is TGTGCCAGCACCCCTTTAGGGGGCACTGAAGCTTTCTTT. This sequence encodes CASTPLGGTEAFF. This chain connects TRBV7-2 to TRBJ1-1; possibly TRBD1 for D (6 bases). The CDR3 length is 13 residues. V lost 7 bases to trimming and J lost 4 bases, with 13 bases between them. CDR1 is SGHTA and CDR2 is FQGNSA in the germline V gene.

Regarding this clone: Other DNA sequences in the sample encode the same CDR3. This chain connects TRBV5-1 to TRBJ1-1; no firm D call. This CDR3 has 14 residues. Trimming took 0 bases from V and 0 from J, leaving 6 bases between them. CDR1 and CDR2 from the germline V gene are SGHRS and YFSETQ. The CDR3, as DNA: TGCGCCAGCAGCTTGGGAGGCGTGAACACTGAAGCTTTCTTT. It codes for CASSLGGVNTEAFF.

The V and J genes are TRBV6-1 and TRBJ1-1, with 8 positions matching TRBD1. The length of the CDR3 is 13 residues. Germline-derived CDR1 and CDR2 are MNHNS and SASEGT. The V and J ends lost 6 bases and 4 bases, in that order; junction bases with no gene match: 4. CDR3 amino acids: CASRTGAPTEAFF. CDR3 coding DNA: TGTGCCAGCAGGACAGGGGCCCCCACTGAAGCTTTCTTT.

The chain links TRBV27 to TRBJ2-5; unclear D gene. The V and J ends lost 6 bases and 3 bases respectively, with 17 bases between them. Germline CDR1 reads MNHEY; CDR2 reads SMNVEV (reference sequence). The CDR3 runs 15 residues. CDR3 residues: CASSRGILWEETQYF. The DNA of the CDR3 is TGTGCCAGCAGCCGTGGGATATTGTGGGAAGAGACCCAGTACTTC.

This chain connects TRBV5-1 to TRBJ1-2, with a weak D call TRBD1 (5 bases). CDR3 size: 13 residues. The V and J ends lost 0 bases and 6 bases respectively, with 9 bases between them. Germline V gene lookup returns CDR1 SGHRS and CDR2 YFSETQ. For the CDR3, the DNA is TGCGCCAGCAGCTTGGCGGGGGTGGATGGCTACACCTTC. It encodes CASSLAGVDGYTF.

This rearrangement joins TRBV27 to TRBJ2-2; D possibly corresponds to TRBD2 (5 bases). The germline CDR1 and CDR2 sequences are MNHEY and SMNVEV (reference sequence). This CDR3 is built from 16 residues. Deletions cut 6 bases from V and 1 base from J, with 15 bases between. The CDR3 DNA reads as TGTGCCAGCAGCCCCACCCTAGCTCTGAACACCGGGGAGCTGTTTTTT. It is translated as CASSPTLALNTGELFF.

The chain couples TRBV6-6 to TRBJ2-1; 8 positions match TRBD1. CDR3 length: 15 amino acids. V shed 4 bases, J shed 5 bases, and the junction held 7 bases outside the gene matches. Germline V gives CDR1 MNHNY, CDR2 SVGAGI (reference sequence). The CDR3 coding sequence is TGTGCCAGCAGTTCCAAGGACAGGGTTCACAATGAGCAGTTCTTC. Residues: CASSSKDRVHNEQFF.

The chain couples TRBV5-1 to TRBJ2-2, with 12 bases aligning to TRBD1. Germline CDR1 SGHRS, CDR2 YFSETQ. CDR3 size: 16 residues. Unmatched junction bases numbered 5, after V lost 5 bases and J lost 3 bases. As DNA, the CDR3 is TGCGCCAGCAGAGGGACAGGGGGCGCCGACACCGGGGAGCTGTTTTTT. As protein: CASRGTGGADTGELFF.

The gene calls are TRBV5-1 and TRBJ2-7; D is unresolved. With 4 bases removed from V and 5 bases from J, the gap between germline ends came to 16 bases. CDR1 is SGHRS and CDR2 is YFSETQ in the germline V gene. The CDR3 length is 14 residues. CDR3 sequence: CASSPRSLKDEQYF. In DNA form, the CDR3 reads TGCGCCAGCAGCCCCCGGTCCCTGAAGGACGAGCAGTACTTC.

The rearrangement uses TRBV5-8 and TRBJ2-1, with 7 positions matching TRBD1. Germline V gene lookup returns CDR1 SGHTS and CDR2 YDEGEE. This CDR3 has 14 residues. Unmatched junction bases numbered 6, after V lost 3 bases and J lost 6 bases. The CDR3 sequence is CASSYATGINEQFF. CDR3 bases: TGTGCCAGCAGCTACGCGACAGGGATCAATGAGCAGTTCTTC.

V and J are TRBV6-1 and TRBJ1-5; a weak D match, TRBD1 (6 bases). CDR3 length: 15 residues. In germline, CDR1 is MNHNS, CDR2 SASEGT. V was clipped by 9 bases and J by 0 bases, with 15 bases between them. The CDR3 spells CARNRDTISNQPQHF. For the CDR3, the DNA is TGTGCCAGGAATCGGGACACTATTAGCAATCAGCCCCAGCATTTT.

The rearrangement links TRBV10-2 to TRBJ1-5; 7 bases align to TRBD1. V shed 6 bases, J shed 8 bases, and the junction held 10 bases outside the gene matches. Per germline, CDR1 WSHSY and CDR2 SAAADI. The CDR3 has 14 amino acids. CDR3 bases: TGCGCCAGCAGCATTGGACAGGTTTGGGAGCCCCAGCATTTT. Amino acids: CASSIGQVWEPQHF.